This passage covers 2 T cell receptor beta chains from one sample sequenced in a study of shared clonotypes between healthy human individuals. Sequenced by immunoSEQ multiplex PCR; TCRdb stores in-frame clones only, minus some. The sample includes about half a million clones, 75% to 80% of them seen just once. Sequenced input: PBMCs. The receptors were sampled from a woman between 40 and 50 years old in good health. Some clones in this sample may be carry-over from other donors' samples.

This chain uses TRBV4-2 with TRBJ2-3, with 7 bases lining up with TRBD1. Germline CDR1 reads LGHNA; CDR2 reads YNFKEQ. This CDR3 is 16 amino acids long. V lost 4 bases, J lost 1 base, and 8 bases stayed unmatched. In DNA, the CDR3 is TGTGCCAGCAGCCTCCACGGACAGGACCGCACAGATACGCAGTATTTT. It translates to CASSLHGQDRTDTQYF.

This clone has at least ten counts. The genes are TRBV28 and TRBJ2-7, with D uncertain. Germline V gene lookup returns CDR1 MDHEN and CDR2 SYDVKM. Trimming removed 6 bases from V and 0 bases from J, with 21 bases in between. This CDR3 region has 17 residues. The CDR3 here is CASRPAGPPLGSYEQYF. In nucleotides, the CDR3 is TGTGCCAGCAGACCCGCCGGACCCCCCTTAGGCTCCTACGAGCAGTACTTC. The full variable domain, with the rest looked up from reference TRBV28 and TRBJ2-7, is DVKVTQSSRYLVKRTGEKVFLECVQDMDHENMFWYRQDPGLGLRLIYFSYDVKMKEKGDIPEGYSVSREKKERFSLILESASTNQTSMYLCASRPAGPPLGSYEQYFGPGTRLTVT.